The table lists the clone carrying this T cell receptor beta chain with many counts. The sample comes from a study of T cells in Graves' hyperthyroidism and ophthalmopathy. RNA transcripts were the template for amplifying TCR beta CDR3 regions. RT-PCR in the first round (using the HTBI primer set) targeted the TCR CDR3. TCRdb used MiXCR to reprocess the multiplex PCR reads, holding one entry per CDR3 protein. The table has hundreds of thousands of distinct CDR3 sequences, 14% to 15% seen once. Each 10 ml fresh peripheral blood draw supplied the PBMCs. The CDR3 loop spans 14 amino acids. CDR1 is MNHNS and CDR2 is SASEGT in the germline V gene. The V end lost 4 bases, the J end lost 1 base, and 10 bases lay between the germline ends.

The specimen was blood. The source of this sequence is a middle-aged woman with Graves' ophthalmopathy. The rearrangement joins TRBV6-1 to TRBJ1-1, with D perhaps matching TRBD1 (6 bases). The DNA for the CDR3 is TGTGCCAGCAGTGGACCGGGACAGAACACTGAAGCTTTCTTT. The encoded protein is CASSGPGQNTEAFF.